This TCR beta chain was identified in a study of blood T cell repertoires in COVID-19. In the study overall: Specimens from acute and convalescent COVID-19 originated in the United States, Italy and Spain. PBMCs, B-cell-depleted T cells, or T cells were the source of the cDNA or gDNA that made up the material.

Study processing details: Amplification from reference gene primers served as the basis for estimated nucleated cell counts. Generated by immunoSEQ multiplex PCR, the TCRdb table keeps only in-frame clones and is missing some. The DNA gave D and trimming, while V, J and clone size come from that table. The table records a few hundred thousand clones, over 75% of them present only once. Germline loops: CDR1 MNHEY, CDR2 SMNVEV (reference sequence). The CDR3 loop spans 18 amino acids. The J segment lost 2 bases and the V segment lost 5 bases, leaving 13 bases of the junction unmatched. This chain links TRBV27 with TRBJ1-5, with TRBD1 identical over 9 bases. The sequence was obtained from a man aged 45-65 years with acute or convalescent COVID-19. The sample consisted of peripheral blood. The CDR3 DNA follows: TGTGCCAGCAGTCCTTACCCGACAGGGGGAAAGGGCAATCAGCCCCAGCATTTT. Translation: CASSPYPTGGKGNQPQHF.